The clone carrying this TCR beta chain was seen repeatedly, ten times or more. The sample belongs to a study of T cells in Graves' hyperthyroidism and ophthalmopathy. Germline CDR1 and CDR2: SGHRS and YFSETQ. The germline V and J ends were trimmed by 0 bases and 3 bases, with 16 bases remaining between them. There are 16 residues in the CDR3. Template material for amplifying TCR beta CDR3 regions consisted of RNA transcripts. When the TCR CDR3 underwent first-round RT-PCR, the HTBI primer set was used. MiXCR was run by TCRdb on the multiplex PCR reads, yielding one entry per CDR3 protein. The sample consists of nearly 250,000 distinct CDR3 sequences, less than 20% of them appearing once.

This rearrangement joins TRBV5-1 to TRBJ2-7; D gene ambiguous. The source material was blood. This TCR was sampled from a woman younger than 35 with Graves' ophthalmopathy. For the CDR3, the DNA is TGCGCCAGCAGCTTGGCCAGGCAGGTCCCTATCTACGAGCAGTACTTC. It codes for CASSLARQVPIYEQYF.